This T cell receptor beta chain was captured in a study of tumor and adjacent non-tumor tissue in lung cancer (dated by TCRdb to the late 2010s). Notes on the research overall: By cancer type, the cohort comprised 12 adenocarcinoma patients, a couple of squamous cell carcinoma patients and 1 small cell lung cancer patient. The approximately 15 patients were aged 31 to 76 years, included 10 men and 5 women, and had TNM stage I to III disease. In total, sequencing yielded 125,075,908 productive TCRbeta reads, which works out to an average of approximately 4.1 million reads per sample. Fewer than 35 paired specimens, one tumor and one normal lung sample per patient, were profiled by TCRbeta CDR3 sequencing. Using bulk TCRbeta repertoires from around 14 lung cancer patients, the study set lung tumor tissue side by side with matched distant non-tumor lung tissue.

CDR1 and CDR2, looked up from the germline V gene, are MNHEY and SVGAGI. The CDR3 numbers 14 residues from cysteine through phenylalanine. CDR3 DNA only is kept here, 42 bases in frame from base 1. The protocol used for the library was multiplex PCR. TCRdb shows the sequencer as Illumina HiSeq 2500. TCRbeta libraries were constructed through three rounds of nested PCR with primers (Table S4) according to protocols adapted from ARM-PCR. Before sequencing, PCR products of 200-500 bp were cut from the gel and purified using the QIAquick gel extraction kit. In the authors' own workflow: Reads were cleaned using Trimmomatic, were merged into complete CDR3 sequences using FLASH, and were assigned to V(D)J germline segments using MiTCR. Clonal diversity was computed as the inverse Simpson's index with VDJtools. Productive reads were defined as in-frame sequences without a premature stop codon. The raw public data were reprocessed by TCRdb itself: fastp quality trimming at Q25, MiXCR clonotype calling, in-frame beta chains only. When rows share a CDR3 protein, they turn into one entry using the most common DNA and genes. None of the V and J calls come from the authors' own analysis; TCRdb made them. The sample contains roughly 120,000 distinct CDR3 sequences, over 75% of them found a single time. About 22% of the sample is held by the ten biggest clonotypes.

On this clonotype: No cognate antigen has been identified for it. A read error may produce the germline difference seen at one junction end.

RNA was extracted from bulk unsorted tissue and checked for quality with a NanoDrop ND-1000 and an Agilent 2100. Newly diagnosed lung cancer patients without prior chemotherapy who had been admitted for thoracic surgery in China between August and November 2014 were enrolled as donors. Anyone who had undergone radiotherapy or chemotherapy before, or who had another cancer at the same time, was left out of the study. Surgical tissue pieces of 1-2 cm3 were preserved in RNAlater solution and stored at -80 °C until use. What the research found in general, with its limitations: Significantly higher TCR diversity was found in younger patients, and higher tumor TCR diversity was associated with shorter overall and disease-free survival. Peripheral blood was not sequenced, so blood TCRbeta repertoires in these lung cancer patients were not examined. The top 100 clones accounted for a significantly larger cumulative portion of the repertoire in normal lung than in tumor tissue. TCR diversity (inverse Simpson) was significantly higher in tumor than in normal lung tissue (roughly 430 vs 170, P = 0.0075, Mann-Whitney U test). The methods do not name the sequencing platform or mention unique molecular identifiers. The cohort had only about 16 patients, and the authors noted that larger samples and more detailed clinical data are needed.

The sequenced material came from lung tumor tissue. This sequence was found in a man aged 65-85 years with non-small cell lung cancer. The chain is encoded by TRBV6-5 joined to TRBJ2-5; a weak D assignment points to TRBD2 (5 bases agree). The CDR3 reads CTSSRSAVGETHYF. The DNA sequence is TGTACCAGCAGCCGATCGGCAGTCGGGGAAACCCATTACTTC.